This T cell receptor (beta chain) was sequenced in a study of preoperative IRX-2 immunotherapy in early breast cancer. The protocol was immunoSEQ multiplex PCR, while the TCRdb copy is restricted to in-frame clones and leaves out a portion. The data show more than 35,000 clones, approximately 75% seen once. V was shortened by 7 bases and J by 5 bases, with 14 bases between the two germline ends. The germline gives CDR1 LNHDA, CDR2 SQIVND (reference sequence). The CDR3 consists of 14 residues. Treatment reported: preoperative locoregional IRX-2 cytokine immunotherapy. This phase Ib study tested locoregional IRX-2 cytokine immunotherapy given before surgery.

The genes are TRBV19 and TRBJ1-4, with a tentative D call TRBD1 (6 bases). The clonotype originates from a human donor with breast cancer. The sample in question was tumor tissue, obtained after IRX-2 immunotherapy. CDR3 sequence reads: CASIGGPLNEKLFF. The CDR3 DNA is TGTGCCAGTATTGGGGGCCCGCTAAATGAAAAACTGTTTTTT. The full variable domain, completed using reference TRBV19 and TRBJ1-4, is DGGITQSPKYLFRKEGQNVTLSCEQNLNHDAMYWYRQDPGQGLRLIYYSQIVNDFQKGDIAEGYSVSREKKESFPLTVTSAQKNPTAFYLCASIGGPLNEKLFFGSGTQLSVL.